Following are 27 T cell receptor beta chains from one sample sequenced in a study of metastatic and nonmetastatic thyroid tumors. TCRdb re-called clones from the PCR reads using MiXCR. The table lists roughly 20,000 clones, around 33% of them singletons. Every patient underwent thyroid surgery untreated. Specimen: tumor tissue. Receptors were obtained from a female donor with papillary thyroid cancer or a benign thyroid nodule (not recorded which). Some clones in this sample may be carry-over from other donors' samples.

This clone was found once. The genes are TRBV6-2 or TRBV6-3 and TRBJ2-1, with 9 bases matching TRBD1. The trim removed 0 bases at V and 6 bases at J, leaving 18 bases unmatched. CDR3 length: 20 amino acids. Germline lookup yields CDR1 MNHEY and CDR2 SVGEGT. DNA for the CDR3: TGTGCCAGCAGTTACTCAGCACAGGGGGCGAGGGGAAAAGACTTCAATGAGCAGTTCTTC. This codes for CASSYSAQGARGKDFNEQFF.

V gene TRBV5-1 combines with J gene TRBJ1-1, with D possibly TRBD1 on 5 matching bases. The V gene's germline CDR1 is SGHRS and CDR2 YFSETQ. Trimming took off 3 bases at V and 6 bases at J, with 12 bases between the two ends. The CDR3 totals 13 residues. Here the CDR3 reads CASSSGGGAEAFF. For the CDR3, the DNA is TGCGCCAGCAGCTCCGGCGGGGGGGCTGAAGCTTTCTTT.

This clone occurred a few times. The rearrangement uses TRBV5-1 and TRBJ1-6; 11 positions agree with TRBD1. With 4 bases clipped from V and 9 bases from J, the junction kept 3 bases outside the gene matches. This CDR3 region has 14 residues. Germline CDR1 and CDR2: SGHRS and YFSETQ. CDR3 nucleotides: TGCGCCAGCAGCCACGGGACAGGGGGTTCACCCCTCCACTTT. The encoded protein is CASSHGTGGSPLHF.

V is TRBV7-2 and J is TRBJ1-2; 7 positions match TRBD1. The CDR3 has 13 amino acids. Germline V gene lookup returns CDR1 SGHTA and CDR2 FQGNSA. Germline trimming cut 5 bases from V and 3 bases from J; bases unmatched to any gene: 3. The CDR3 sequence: CASSLGTDYGYTF. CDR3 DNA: TGTGCCAGCAGCCTCGGGACAGACTATGGCTACACCTTC. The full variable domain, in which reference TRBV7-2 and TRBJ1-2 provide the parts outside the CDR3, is GAGVSQSPSNKVTEKGKDVELRCDPISGHTALYWYRQSLGQGLEFLIYFQGNSAPDKSGLPSDRFSAERTGGSVSTLTIQRTQQEDSAVYLCASSLGTDYGYTFGSGTRLTVV.

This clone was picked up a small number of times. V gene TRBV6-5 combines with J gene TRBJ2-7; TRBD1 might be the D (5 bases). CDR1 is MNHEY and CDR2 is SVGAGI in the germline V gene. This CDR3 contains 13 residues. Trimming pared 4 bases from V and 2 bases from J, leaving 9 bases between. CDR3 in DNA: TGTGCCAGCAGTTCTATAGGGGCCTACGAGCAGTACTTC. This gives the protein CASSSIGAYEQYF.

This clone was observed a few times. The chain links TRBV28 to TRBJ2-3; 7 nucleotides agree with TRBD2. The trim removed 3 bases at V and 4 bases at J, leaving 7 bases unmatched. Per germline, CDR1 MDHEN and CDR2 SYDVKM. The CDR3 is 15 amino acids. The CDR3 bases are TGTGCCAGCAGTTTTGCGGGGACTATCCCAGATACGCAGTATTTT. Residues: CASSFAGTIPDTQYF.

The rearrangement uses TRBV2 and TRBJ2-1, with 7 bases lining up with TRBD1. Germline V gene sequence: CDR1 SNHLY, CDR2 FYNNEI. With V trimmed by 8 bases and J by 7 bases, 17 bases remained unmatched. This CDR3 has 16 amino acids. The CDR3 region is CASERPRTGLVNEQFF. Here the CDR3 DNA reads TGTGCCAGCGAACGCCCAAGGACAGGTCTAGTAAATGAGCAGTTCTTC.

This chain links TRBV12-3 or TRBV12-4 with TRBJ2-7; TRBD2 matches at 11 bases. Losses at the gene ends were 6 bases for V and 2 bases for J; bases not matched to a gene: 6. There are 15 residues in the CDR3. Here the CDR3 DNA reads TGTGCCAGCAGGGGAGATAGCGGGAGGGCCTACGAGCAGTACTTC. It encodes CASRGDSGRAYEQYF.

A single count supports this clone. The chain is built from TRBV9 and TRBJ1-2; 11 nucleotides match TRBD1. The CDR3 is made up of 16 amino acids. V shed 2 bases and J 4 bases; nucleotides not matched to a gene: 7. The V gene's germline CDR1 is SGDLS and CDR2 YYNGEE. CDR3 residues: CASSVSMGQGGYGYTF. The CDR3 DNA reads TGTGCCAGCAGCGTCTCTATGGGACAGGGGGGCTATGGCTACACCTTC.

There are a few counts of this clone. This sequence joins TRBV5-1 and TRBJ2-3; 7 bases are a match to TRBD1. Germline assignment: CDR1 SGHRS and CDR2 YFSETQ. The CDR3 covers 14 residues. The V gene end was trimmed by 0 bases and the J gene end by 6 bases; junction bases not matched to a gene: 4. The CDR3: CASSLVRGTDTQYF. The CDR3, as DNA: TGCGCCAGCAGCTTGGTCAGGGGGACCGATACGCAGTATTTT.

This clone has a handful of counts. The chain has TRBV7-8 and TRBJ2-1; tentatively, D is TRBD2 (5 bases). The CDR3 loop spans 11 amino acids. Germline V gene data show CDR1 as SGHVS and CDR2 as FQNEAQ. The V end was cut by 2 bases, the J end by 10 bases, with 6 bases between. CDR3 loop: CASSLRGEQFF. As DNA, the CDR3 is TGTGCCAGCAGCTTAAGAGGGGAGCAGTTCTTC.

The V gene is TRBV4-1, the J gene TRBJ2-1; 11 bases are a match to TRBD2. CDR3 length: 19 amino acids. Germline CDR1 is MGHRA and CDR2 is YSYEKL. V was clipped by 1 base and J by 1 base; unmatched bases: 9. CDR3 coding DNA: TGCGCCAGCAGCCAAGGGTTAGCGGGAGGGCCAAGATCCTACAATGAGCAGTTCTTC. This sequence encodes CASSQGLAGGPRSYNEQFF.

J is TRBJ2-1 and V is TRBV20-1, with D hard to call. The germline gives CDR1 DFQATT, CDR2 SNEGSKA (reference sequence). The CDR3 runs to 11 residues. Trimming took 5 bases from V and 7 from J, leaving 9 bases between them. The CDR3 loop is CSARPRNEQFF. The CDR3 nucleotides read TGCAGTGCTCGACCAAGGAATGAGCAGTTCTTC.

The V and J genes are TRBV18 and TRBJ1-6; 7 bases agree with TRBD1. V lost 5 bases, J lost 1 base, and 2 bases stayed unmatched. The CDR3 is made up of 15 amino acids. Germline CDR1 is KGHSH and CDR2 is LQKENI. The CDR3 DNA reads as TGTGCCAGCTCAACGACAGGGTCCTATAATTCACCCCTCCACTTT. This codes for CASSTTGSYNSPLHF.

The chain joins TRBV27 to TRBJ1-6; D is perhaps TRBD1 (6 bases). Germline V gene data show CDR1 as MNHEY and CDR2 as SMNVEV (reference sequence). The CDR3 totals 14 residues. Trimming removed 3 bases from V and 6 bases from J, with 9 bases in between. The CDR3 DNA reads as TGTGCCAGCAGTTTGGGGGCGGTTAATTCACCCCTCCACTTT. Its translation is CASSLGAVNSPLHF.

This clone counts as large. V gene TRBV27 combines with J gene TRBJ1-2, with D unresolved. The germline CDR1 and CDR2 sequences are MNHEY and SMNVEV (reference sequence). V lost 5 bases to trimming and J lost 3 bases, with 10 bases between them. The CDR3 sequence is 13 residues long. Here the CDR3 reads CASSPRNDYGYTF. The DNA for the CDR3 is TGTGCCAGCAGTCCCAGAAATGACTATGGCTACACCTTC.

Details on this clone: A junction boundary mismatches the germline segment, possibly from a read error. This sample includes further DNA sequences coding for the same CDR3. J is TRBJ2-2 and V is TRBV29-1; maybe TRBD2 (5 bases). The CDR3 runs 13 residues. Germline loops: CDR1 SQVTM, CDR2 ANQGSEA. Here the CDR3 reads CSVVGRNTGELFF. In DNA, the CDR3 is TGCAGCGTTGTCGGCAGGAACACCGGGGAGTTGTTTTTT.

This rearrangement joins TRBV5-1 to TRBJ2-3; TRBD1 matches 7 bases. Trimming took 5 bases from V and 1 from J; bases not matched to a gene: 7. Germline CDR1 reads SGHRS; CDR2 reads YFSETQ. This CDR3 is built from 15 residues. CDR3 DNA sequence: TGCGCCAGCAGATGGGACAGACCCGGCACAGATACGCAGTATTTT. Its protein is CASRWDRPGTDTQYF.

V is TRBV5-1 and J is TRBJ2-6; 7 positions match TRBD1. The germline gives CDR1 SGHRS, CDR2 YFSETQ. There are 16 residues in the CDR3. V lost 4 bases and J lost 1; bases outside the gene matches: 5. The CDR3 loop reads CASSKGQESGANVLTF. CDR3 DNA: TGCGCCAGCAGCAAAGGACAGGAGTCTGGGGCCAACGTCCTGACTTTC.

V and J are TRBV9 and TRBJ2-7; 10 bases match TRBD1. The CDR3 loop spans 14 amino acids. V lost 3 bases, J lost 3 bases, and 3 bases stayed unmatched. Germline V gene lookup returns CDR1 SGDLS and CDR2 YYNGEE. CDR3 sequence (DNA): TGTGCCAGCAGCGGGGACAGGGGTAGCTACGAGCAGTACTTC. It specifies CASSGDRGSYEQYF. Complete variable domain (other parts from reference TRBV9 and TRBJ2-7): DSGVTQTPKHLITATGQRVTLRCSPRSGDLSVYWYQQSLDQGLQFLIQYYNGEERAKGNILERFSAQQFPDLHSELNLSSLELGDSALYFCASSGDRGSYEQYFGPGTRLTVT.

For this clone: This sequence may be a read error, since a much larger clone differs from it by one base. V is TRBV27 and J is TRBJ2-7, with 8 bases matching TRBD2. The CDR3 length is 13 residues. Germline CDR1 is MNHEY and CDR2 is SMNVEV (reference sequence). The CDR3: CASYTAREGERYF. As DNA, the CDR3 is TGTGCCAGCTACACGGCACGGGAGGGGGAGCGGTACTTC.

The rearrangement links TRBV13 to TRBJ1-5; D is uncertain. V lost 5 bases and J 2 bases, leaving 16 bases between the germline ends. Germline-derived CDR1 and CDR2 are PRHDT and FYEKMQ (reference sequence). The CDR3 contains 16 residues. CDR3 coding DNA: TGTGCCAGCAGCCGCTCGGGTATCTTTGGCAATCAGCCCCAGCATTTT. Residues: CASSRSGIFGNQPQHF.

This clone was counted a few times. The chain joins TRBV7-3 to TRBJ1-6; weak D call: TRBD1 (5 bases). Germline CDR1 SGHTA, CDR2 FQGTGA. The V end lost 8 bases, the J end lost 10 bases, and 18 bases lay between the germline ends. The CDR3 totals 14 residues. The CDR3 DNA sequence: TGTGCCAGCTCCGCGGGTGGGGGGGTCTCACCCCTCCACTTT. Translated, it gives CASSAGGGVSPLHF.

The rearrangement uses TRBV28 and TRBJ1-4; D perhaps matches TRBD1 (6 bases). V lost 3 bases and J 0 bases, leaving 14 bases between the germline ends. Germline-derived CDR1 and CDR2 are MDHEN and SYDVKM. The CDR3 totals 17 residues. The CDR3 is CASSFNREGATNEKLFF. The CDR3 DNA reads TGTGCCAGCAGTTTTAACAGGGAGGGGGCAACTAATGAAAAACTGTTTTTT.

Written as DNA, the CDR3 is TGTGCCAGCAAAGCGGGACCTACAATCGGGGAGCAGTTCTTC. Encoded protein: CASKAGPTIGEQFF. The V and J genes are TRBV2 and TRBJ2-1; 7 positions agree with TRBD2. Germline-derived CDR1 and CDR2 are SNHLY and FYNNEI. V trimming: 7 bases; J trimming: 10 bases; junction bases outside the gene matches: 13. The CDR3 is 14 amino acids.

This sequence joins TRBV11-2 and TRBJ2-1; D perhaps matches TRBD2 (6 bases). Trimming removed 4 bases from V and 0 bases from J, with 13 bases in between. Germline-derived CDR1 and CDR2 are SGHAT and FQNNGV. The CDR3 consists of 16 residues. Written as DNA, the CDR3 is TGTGCCAGCAGCTCCGGGAGCGGTTCCTCCTACAATGAGCAGTTCTTC. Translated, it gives CASSSGSGSSYNEQFF. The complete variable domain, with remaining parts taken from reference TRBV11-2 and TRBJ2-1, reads EAGVAQSPRYKIIEKRQSVAFWCNPISGHATLYWYQQILGQGPKLLIQFQNNGVVDDSQLPKDRFSAERLKGVDSTLKIQPAKLEDSAVYLCASSSGSGSSYNEQFFGPGTRLTVL.

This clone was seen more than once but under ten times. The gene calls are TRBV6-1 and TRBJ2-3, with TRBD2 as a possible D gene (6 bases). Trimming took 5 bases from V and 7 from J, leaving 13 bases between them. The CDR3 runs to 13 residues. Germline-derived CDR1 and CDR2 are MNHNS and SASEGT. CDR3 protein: CASSFGTSYTQYF. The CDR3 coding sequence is TGTGCCAGCAGTTTCGGGACTTCCTATACGCAGTATTTT.